One sample yielded the 20 T cell receptor beta chains listed below, sequenced in a study of lymphopenia after photon versus proton radiotherapy. Produced via immunoSEQ multiplex PCR; TCRdb's table is partial and in-frame only. The table lists about 7,200 clones, around nine tenths of them singletons. Sample: peripheral blood, taken from a patient treated with photon-based radiotherapy. These receptors all come from a man in his fifties or sixties with cholangiocarcinoma.

The rearrangement uses TRBV5-1 and TRBJ2-3; possible D gene TRBD2, 5 bases. Trimming pared 4 bases from V and 4 bases from J, leaving 16 bases between. The CDR3 contains 15 residues. CDR1 is SGHRS and CDR2 is YFSETQ in the germline V gene. The DNA of the CDR3 is TGCGCCAGCAGCGTGCCGACTAATCGGGCAGATACGCAGTATTTT. This codes for CASSVPTNRADTQYF.

This clone was seen only a few times. The gene calls are TRBV7-9 and TRBJ2-3; D may be TRBD1 (6 bases). This CDR3 is 15 amino acids long. CDR1 SEHNR and CDR2 FQNEAQ come from the germline V gene (reference sequence). V was trimmed by 5 bases and J by 2 bases, leaving 14 bases between them. CDR3 coding DNA: TGTGCCAGCAGCGTAACAGGGTTCAACACAGATACGCAGTATTTT. It encodes CASSVTGFNTDTQYF.

The chain joins TRBV2 to TRBJ1-5; the match to TRBD1 covers 9 bases. Germline V gene lookup returns CDR1 SNHLY and CDR2 FYNNEI. V dropped 5 bases and J dropped 4; count of bases not matched to a gene: 6. This CDR3 has 15 residues. CDR3: CASSHTGQGNQPQHF. As DNA, the CDR3 is TGTGCCAGCAGTCATACCGGACAGGGGAATCAGCCCCAGCATTTT.

The chain is built from TRBV10-3 and TRBJ1-1; D not resolved. Trimming took off 3 bases at V and 0 bases at J, with 8 bases between the two ends. CDR1 and CDR2 from the germline V gene are ENHRY and SYGVKD. The CDR3 runs to 14 residues. The CDR3 region has the DNA TGTGCCATCAGTGATTATAGAGTGAACACTGAAGCTTTCTTT. Translation gives CAISDYRVNTEAFF.

The chain employs TRBV6-1 and TRBJ1-4, with D maybe TRBD1 (5 bases). CDR1 and CDR2 from the germline V gene are MNHNS and SASEGT. The CDR3 totals 15 residues. Deletions cut 6 bases from V and 0 bases from J, with 11 bases between. CDR3 protein: CASSLDSSTNEKLFF. The CDR3 bases are TGTGCCAGCAGCCTTGACAGTTCAACTAATGAAAAACTGTTTTTT.

The genes are TRBV28 and TRBJ2-4; 10 positions match TRBD2. The germline gives CDR1 MDHEN, CDR2 SYDVKM. After removal of 3 bases from V and 4 bases from J, the junction contained 6 bases not matched to a gene. The CDR3 is made up of 16 amino acids. The CDR3 reads CASSFTSGMLKNIQYF. The CDR3 nucleotides are TGTGCCAGCAGTTTTACTAGCGGGATGCTGAAAAACATTCAGTACTTC.

This CDR3 reads CAISESPGSTDTQYF. The CDR3 DNA reads as TGTGCCATCAGTGAATCCCCCGGGAGCACAGATACGCAGTATTTT. The genes are TRBV10-3 and TRBJ2-3; D is unclear. V was pared by 3 bases and J by 0 bases, with 10 bases between. In germline, CDR1 is ENHRY, CDR2 SYGVKD. This CDR3 comprises 15 residues.

The gene calls are TRBV5-5 and TRBJ1-4; D is undetermined. From germline, CDR1 is SGHKS and CDR2 YYEKEE (reference sequence). V was cut by 4 bases and J by 8 bases, with 12 bases left in between. CDR3 length equals 13 residues. The CDR3 protein is CASSLGVSEKLFF. DNA of the CDR3: TGTGCCAGCAGCCTGGGAGTTTCAGAAAAACTGTTTTTT.

The CDR3 here is CASSIILNTEAFF. CDR3 sequence (DNA): TGTGCCAGTAGTATAATCCTGAACACTGAAGCTTTCTTT. The chain links TRBV19 to TRBJ1-1; D is undetermined. Per germline, CDR1 LNHDA and CDR2 SQIVND (reference sequence). The CDR3 is 13 residues long. Trimming took off 2 bases at V and 0 bases at J, with 4 bases between the two ends.

The chain recombines TRBV5-1 with TRBJ2-7; 7 nucleotides match TRBD1. This CDR3 has 18 residues. The trim removed 1 base at V and 2 bases at J, leaving 15 bases unmatched. Germline loops: CDR1 SGHRS, CDR2 YFSETQ. The CDR3 DNA reads as TGCGCCAGCAGCTTGACCGTTGGGGTAGGCAGGGGGACCTACGAGCAGTACTTC. It specifies CASSLTVGVGRGTYEQYF.

This sequence joins TRBV15 and TRBJ1-1; D might be TRBD1 (5 bases). Trimming shortened V by 0 bases and J by 1 base, and 6 bases separated the two germline ends. Germline loops: CDR1 LNHNV, CDR2 YYDKDF (reference sequence). This CDR3 has 14 residues. DNA of the CDR3: TGTGCCACCAGCAGAGACGGGGGGAACACTGAAGCTTTCTTT. It yields the protein CATSRDGGNTEAFF.

The chain has TRBV19 and TRBJ2-3, with D unclear. Germline loops: CDR1 LNHDA, CDR2 SQIVND (reference sequence). The CDR3 is 16 amino acids. The germline V and J ends were trimmed by 10 bases and 3 bases, with 23 bases remaining between them. CDR3 sequence reads: CAIAEGSVEGTDTQYF. CDR3 sequence (DNA): TGTGCCATCGCCGAAGGCAGCGTAGAAGGGACAGATACGCAGTATTTT.

This clone was recorded only once. The V and J genes are TRBV5-1 and TRBJ2-5; D is uncertain. V was shortened by 7 bases and J by 0 bases, with 10 bases between the two germline ends. The CDR3 is 13 residues long. Germline values: CDR1 SGHRS, CDR2 YFSETQ. This CDR3 reads CASGGANQETQYF. CDR3 DNA: TGCGCCAGCGGCGGCGCCAACCAAGAGACCCAGTACTTC.

The genes are TRBV28 and TRBJ1-1, with D unresolved. V gave up 11 bases and J gave up 6 bases, with 22 bases separating them. The germline V gene has CDR1 MDHEN and CDR2 SYDVKM. The CDR3 runs to 14 residues. CDR3 sequence (DNA): TGTGCCGCAACCCTTGACGGCCCAACCCCTGAAGCTTTCTTT. Residues: CAATLDGPTPEAFF.

CDR3 nucleotide sequence: TGTGCCAGCAGCTTAGAACTAGCGGGAGGGCCCAACGAGCAGTACTTC. This sequence encodes CASSLELAGGPNEQYF. The chain carries TRBV7-8 and TRBJ2-7; 13 nucleotides align to TRBD2. The trim removed 1 base at V and 5 bases at J, leaving 5 bases unmatched. Germline V gene lookup returns CDR1 SGHVS and CDR2 FQNEAQ. The length of the CDR3 is 16 residues.

The genes are TRBV10-3 and TRBJ2-1; D ambiguous. Germline-derived CDR1 and CDR2 are ENHRY and SYGVKD. The CDR3 extends over 17 amino acids. V was shortened by 1 base and J by 0 bases, with 13 bases between the two germline ends. This CDR3 reads CAISELGIQSSYNEQFF. The CDR3 DNA follows: TGTGCCATCAGTGAGTTAGGTATACAAAGCTCCTACAATGAGCAGTTCTTC.

V is TRBV13 and J is TRBJ2-6; D gene uncertain. The germline CDR1 and CDR2 sequences are PRHDT and FYEKMQ (reference sequence). V was clipped by 2 bases and J by 0 bases, with 8 bases between them. The CDR3 contains 16 residues. For the CDR3, the DNA is TGTGCCAGCAGCTTACCTCCCGTCTCTGGGGCCAACGTCCTGACTTTC. This codes for CASSLPPVSGANVLTF.

V gene TRBV9 combines with J gene TRBJ2-1, with TRBD2 matching over 8 bases. J gave up 10 bases and V 2 bases, and 8 bases lay outside the gene matches. The CDR3 is 14 amino acids. CDR1 is SGDLS, CDR2 YYNGEE, per germline. The CDR3 reads CASSVSGGIWEQFF. The CDR3 region has the DNA TGTGCCAGCAGCGTCAGCGGGGGAATTTGGGAGCAGTTCTTC. Filled out from reference TRBV9 and TRBJ2-1, the complete variable domain reads DSGVTQTPKHLITATGQRVTLRCSPRSGDLSVYWYQQSLDQGLQFLIQYYNGEERAKGNILERFSAQQFPDLHSELNLSSLELGDSALYFCASSVSGGIWEQFFGPGTRLTVL.

The gene calls are TRBV28 and TRBJ2-7; D remains ambiguous. The V gene lost 6 bases and the J gene lost 6 bases, with 12 bases spanning the gap. The CDR3 contains 12 residues. Germline V gene data show CDR1 as MDHEN and CDR2 as SYDVKM. The CDR3 region is CASRPAGSEQYF. The CDR3 coding sequence is TGTGCCAGCAGACCCGCAGGATCCGAGCAGTACTTC.

Written as DNA, the CDR3 is TGCGCCAAGGGAACAGGGGAGGGGGTTTATGGCTACACCTTC. Translation: CAKGTGEGVYGYTF. This chain connects TRBV10-2 to TRBJ1-2; 7 nucleotides line up with TRBD1. The CDR3 contains 14 residues. Germline loops: CDR1 WSHSY, CDR2 SAAADI. Trimming took 10 bases from V and 5 from J; bases not matched to a gene: 13.